This T cell receptor (beta chain) was identified in a study of OX40 agonist ivuxolimab in advanced cancers. About the research overall: Ivuxolimab, an antibody that agonizes OX40 (CD134), was administered to the patients. Therapy given before enrollment (anti-PD-1, anti-PD-L1 or anti-CTLA-4) was allowed, and around 44% had some.

This CDR3 comprises 16 residues. J was trimmed by 1 base and V by 5 bases; bases with no gene match: 11. Germline assignment: CDR1 SGHRS and CDR2 YFSETQ. Assay used: immunoSEQ multiplex PCR; TCRdb lists only in-frame clones, some missing. The repertoire holds 80,000 or so clones, roughly 92% seen once, with about 0.7% in the top ten. This receptor was obtained from an adult with an advanced solid tumor such as melanoma, head and neck, liver or kidney cancer. The material sequenced was CD4+ or CD8+ T cells sorted from blood, taken in a trial of the OX40 agonist ivuxolimab. V usage is TRBV5-1 and J usage is TRBJ1-2; TRBD1 matches 7 bases. In DNA form, the CDR3 reads TGCGCCAGCAGTCCCGGGGTAGGGGGCCATAACTATGGCTACACCTTC. Protein: CASSPGVGGHNYGYTF.